A single sample gave rise to the 16 T cell receptor beta chains below, sequenced in a study of shared clonotypes between healthy human individuals. The repertoire was sequenced with immunoSEQ multiplex PCR; TCRdb's copy has only in-frame clones and lacks some. The sample consists of about 2 million clones, about 94% of them appearing once. Naive CD8 cells, CD45RO-negative and positively selected for CCR7, excluded terminally differentiated effector memory CD45RA+ cells. The sequencing input was naive CD8+ T cells sorted from blood. The source of these receptors is a man aged 18 to 35 in good health.

The chain uses TRBV5-6 and TRBJ1-1; 9 bases are a match to TRBD1. CDR1 is SGHDT, CDR2 YYEEEE, per germline. The CDR3 spans 16 residues. Germline trimming cut 2 bases from V and 5 bases from J; bases unmatched to any gene: 10. The CDR3 DNA reads TGTGCCAGCAGCTTCCCAACAGGGGGCGGACGGACTGAAGCTTTCTTT. Its translation is CASSFPTGGGRTEAFF.

The table lists this clone with a count of one. This chain connects TRBV11-2 to TRBJ2-1; no clear D gene. Trimming took 1 base from V and 2 from J, leaving 6 bases between them. Germline CDR1 is SGHAT and CDR2 is FQNNGV. The CDR3 has 14 amino acids. CDR3: CASSLGAPYNEQFF. The CDR3 bases are TGTGCCAGCAGCTTAGGAGCACCCTACAATGAGCAGTTCTTC.

Regarding this clone: Other DNA sequences in the same sample also yield this CDR3. The chain recombines TRBV10-2 with TRBJ2-1; 7 nucleotides line up with TRBD2. Germline V gene lookup returns CDR1 WSHSY and CDR2 SAAADI. Trimming at V came to 3 bases and at J to 5 bases, leaving 4 bases not matched to a gene. The CDR3 spans 14 residues. Here the CDR3 DNA reads TGCGCCAGCAGTGATCCCGCGGGGGACAATGAGCAGTTCTTC. This sequence encodes CASSDPAGDNEQFF.

The rearrangement uses TRBV7-9 and TRBJ2-5; weak D call: TRBD2 (6 bases). CDR3 length: 14 residues. Germline CDR1 and CDR2: SEHNR and FQNEAQ (reference sequence). Trimming removed 5 bases from V and 0 bases from J, with 10 bases in between. CDR3 sequence: CASSPGLNQETQYF. DNA of the CDR3: TGTGCCAGCAGCCCGGGACTCAACCAAGAGACCCAGTACTTC.

The chain combines TRBV4-3 with TRBJ2-1; unclear D gene. This CDR3 has 14 amino acids. Trimming cost V 0 bases and J 11 bases, with 14 bases left between them. Germline CDR1 is LGHNA and CDR2 is YSLEER. The CDR3 is CASSQDLYGSKQFF. CDR3 nucleotide sequence: TGCGCCAGCAGCCAAGATCTGTACGGGTCTAAGCAGTTCTTC.

The rearrangement joins TRBV7-9 to TRBJ2-1; D might be TRBD2 (6 bases). The V end lost 1 base, the J end lost 5 bases, and 12 bases lay between the germline ends. Germline CDR1 is SEHNR and CDR2 is FQNEAQ (reference sequence). The CDR3 contains 15 residues. The CDR3 spells CASSLVASDHNEQFF. CDR3 nucleotides: TGTGCCAGCAGCTTAGTCGCTAGCGACCACAATGAGCAGTTCTTC.

The rearrangement uses TRBV27 and TRBJ2-7, with 9 bases matching TRBD1. Unmatched junction bases numbered 7, after V lost 6 bases and J lost 4 bases. The CDR3 consists of 14 residues. Germline assignment: CDR1 MNHEY and CDR2 SMNVEV (reference sequence). CDR3 DNA sequence: TGTGCCAGCAGCATGGGACAGGGCCGGTACGAGCAGTACTTC. Amino acids: CASSMGQGRYEQYF.

On this clone: The sample has other DNA sequences that encode this CDR3 too. The chain is built from TRBV4-1 and TRBJ1-3; D call uncertain. The ends were cut back, 2 bases at V and 0 bases at J, with 8 bases in the middle. The V gene's germline CDR1 is MGHRA and CDR2 YSYEKL. The CDR3 is made up of 15 amino acids. For the CDR3, the DNA is TGCGCCAGCAGCCAAAACCGGGACTCTGGAAACACCATATATTTT. It codes for CASSQNRDSGNTIYF.

This rearrangement joins TRBV10-3 to TRBJ2-3, with TRBD2 matching 7 bases. Germline V gene sequence: CDR1 ENHRY, CDR2 SYGVKD. J lost 2 bases, V lost 10 bases, and 15 bases had no gene match. CDR3 length: 16 residues. In DNA form, the CDR3 reads TGTGCCACCGGGAGGACCCCCGAGGACCTCACAGATACGCAGTATTTT. This encodes CATGRTPEDLTDTQYF.

A note on this clone: Other DNA sequences within the sample encode an identical CDR3. The chain carries TRBV27 and TRBJ2-7, with a weak D call TRBD2 (6 bases). The CDR3 has 13 residues. Germline lookup yields CDR1 MNHEY and CDR2 SMNVEV (reference sequence). V lost 5 bases, J lost 4 bases, and 12 bases lay in between. The CDR3 DNA sequence: TGTGCCAGCAGTAAGGGGACTCCTTACGAGCAGTACTTC. It yields the protein CASSKGTPYEQYF.

V is TRBV14 and J is TRBJ2-1; D gene uncertain. Trimming removed 5 bases from V and 0 bases from J, with 11 bases in between. In germline, CDR1 is SGHDN, CDR2 FVKESK. The length of the CDR3 is 15 residues. The CDR3 loop is CASSDLRSSYNEQFF. The CDR3 DNA is TGTGCCAGCAGCGACCTTCGGAGCTCCTACAATGAGCAGTTCTTC.

This chain connects TRBV27 to TRBJ1-2, with TRBD1 identical over 7 bases. The germline V gene encodes CDR1 MNHEY and CDR2 SMNVEV (reference sequence). The CDR3 is 15 residues long. V was pared by 2 bases and J by 7 bases, with 10 bases of the junction left unmatched. The DNA of the CDR3 is TGTGCCAGCAGTTTAACCGGGACAGCTGGGGGTGGCTACACCTTC. Amino acids: CASSLTGTAGGGYTF.

In this sample, this clone turned up a few times. The chain couples TRBV29-1 to TRBJ1-1; D perhaps matches TRBD1 (5 bases). The V end lost 0 bases, the J end lost 0 bases, and 5 bases lay between the germline ends. This CDR3 is 13 amino acids long. Looked up from germline, CDR1 is SQVTM and CDR2 is ANQGSEA. CDR3 in DNA: TGCAGCGTTGAAGAACAGGTGAACACTGAAGCTTTCTTT. Its protein is CSVEEQVNTEAFF.

The rearrangement uses TRBV5-1 and TRBJ2-7; 7 bases map to TRBD1. This CDR3 comprises 15 residues. In germline, CDR1 is SGHRS, CDR2 YFSETQ. Trimming took 0 bases from V and 0 from J; bases not matched to a gene: 3. In DNA, the CDR3 is TGCGCCAGCAGCTTGGAGCAGGGGGTCTCCTACGAGCAGTACTTC. This encodes CASSLEQGVSYEQYF.

This clone was counted a single time. The chain recombines TRBV6-6 with TRBJ2-7; D is unclear. The CDR3 is 16 residues long. The germline V gene encodes CDR1 MNHNY and CDR2 SVGAGI (reference sequence). Trimming left V 0 bases short and J 0 bases short, with 12 bases between. The CDR3 here is CASSYSPEGSSYEQYF. In DNA, the CDR3 is TGTGCCAGCAGTTACTCTCCAGAAGGTAGCTCCTACGAGCAGTACTTC.

V usage is TRBV19 and J usage is TRBJ2-1; TRBD2 matches at 11 bases. V trimming: 8 bases; J trimming: 6 bases; junction bases outside the gene matches: 0. Germline loops: CDR1 LNHDA, CDR2 SQIVND (reference sequence). This CDR3 has 12 residues. CDR3 loop: CASGLAGNEQFF. The CDR3 DNA reads as TGTGCCAGTGGACTAGCGGGCAATGAGCAGTTCTTC.